The rows below give T cell receptor beta chains drawn from one sample of a study of T cell changes during pregnancy in multiple sclerosis. Here immunoSEQ multiplex PCR was the method, and the copy in TCRdb shows in-frame clones only, minus some. The sample contains some 30,000 clones, 89% of which appear only once. The sample consisted of CD8+ T cells from peripheral blood mononuclear cells, taken after pregnancy. The receptor set was obtained from a female donor with multiple sclerosis, enrolled in a pregnancy study. Each CDR3 is given with its conserved first and last residue. The order of the fields is D gene, J gene, CDR3 length, V gene, clone size, CDR3 DNA, CDR3 protein. A D gene is named only where the DNA matches it firmly. Clone size appears in some rows only: once, few, many, or a class for an expanded clone.

NA | TRBJ1-5 | 13 | TRBV10-3 | once | TGTGCCATCAGTGAGTCATCGGGGGAGCCCCAGCATTTT | CAISESSGEPQHF
NA | TRBJ2-1 | 11 | TRBV27 | NA | TGTGCCAGCAGCGGCTACAATGAGCAGTTCTTC | CASSGYNEQFF
TRBD1 | TRBJ1-2 | 12 | TRBV28 | NA | TGTGCCAGCACCCAGGGGGCCTATGGCTACACCTTC | CASTQGAYGYTF
NA | TRBJ2-5 | 15 | TRBV7-9 | NA | TGTGCCAGCAGCTTAGGGCAGGGGTCGAGAGAGACCCAGTACTTC | CASSLGQGSRETQYF
NA | TRBJ2-2 | 16 | TRBV6-5 | NA | TGTGCCAGCAGTTACGGTCAGGCGACAAACACCGGGGAGCTGTTTTTT | CASSYGQATNTGELFF
TRBD1 | TRBJ2-2 | 15 | TRBV15 | medium-sized | TGTGCCACCAGCGAGGGACAGGGTGACACCGGGGAGCTGTTTTTT | CATSEGQGDTGELFF
NA | TRBJ1-1 | 12 | TRBV29-1 | NA | TGCAGCGTTCCGGGGGGCGCGACTGAAGCTTTCTTT | CSVPGGATEAFF
TRBD2 | TRBJ2-1 | 13 | TRBV5-1 | NA | TGCGCCAGCAGCTGGACTAGTGGCAATGAGCAGTTCTTC | CASSWTSGNEQFF
TRBD2 | TRBJ2-3 | 15 | TRBV6-4 | medium-sized | TGTGCCAGCAGTGAGCTAGCGGGAGGGTCAGATACGCAGTATTTT | CASSELAGGSDTQYF
TRBD2 | TRBJ2-5 | 16 | TRBV18 | NA | TGTGCCAGCTCATCGCTTAAGGTAGCGGGTCAAGAGACCCAGTACTTC | CASSSLKVAGQETQYF
NA | TRBJ2-1 | 14 | TRBV14 | NA | TGTGCCAGCAGCCAAGACACAAAGAACAATGAGCAGTTCTTC | CASSQDTKNNEQFF
NA | TRBJ2-1 | 15 | TRBV11-2 | NA | TGTGCCAGCAGTTACCTTATGTTGAACAGGGCCGGGCAGTTCTTC | CASSYLMLNRAGQFF
TRBD1 | TRBJ2-5 | 16 | TRBV7-4 | NA | TGTGCCAGCAGCTTAGGGGTCCGGGACAGGTCAGAGACCCAGTACTTC | CASSLGVRDRSETQYF
NA | TRBJ2-2 | 16 | TRBV27 | NA | TGTGCCAGCAGTTTAACTGCCTGGGGGGTAACCGGGGAGCTGTTTTTT | CASSLTAWGVTGELFF
NA | TRBJ2-1 | 15 | TRBV7-2 | NA | TGTGCCAGCAGCTCAGCCGGGACACCCTACAATGAGCAGTTCTTC | CASSSAGTPYNEQFF
NA | TRBJ1-2 | 15 | TRBV19 | few | TGTGCCAGTAGTACCGGTGAAGACTCTAACTATGGCTACACCTTC | CASSTGEDSNYGYTF
TRBD1 | TRBJ2-7 | 14 | TRBV19 | NA | TGTGCCAGTAGCCCTTTAGAGTGGGACAGCGAGCAGTACTTC | CASSPLEWDSEQYF
NA | TRBJ2-7 | 16 | TRBV29-1 | NA | TGCAGCGGCGTGGGACTGAGGGGGGGGGATGACTACGAGCAGTACTTC | CSGVGLRGGDDYEQYF
TRBD1 | TRBJ1-5 | 15 | TRBV28 | once | TGTGCCAGCAGTTTATGGGGACAGGGGAATCAGCCCCAGCATTTT | CASSLWGQGNQPQHF
TRBD2 | TRBJ2-7 | 16 | TRBV27 | few | TGTGCCAGCAGTCGACTAGCGGGAGGGGGGCCCTACGAGCAGTACTTC | CASSRLAGGGPYEQYF
NA | TRBJ2-1 | 14 | TRBV7-9 | NA | TGTGCCAGCAGCCCTACACGAGGGCCGAATGAGCAGTTCTTC | CASSPTRGPNEQFF
NA | TRBJ2-2 | 12 | TRBV29-1 | NA | TGCAGCGGGGAGGAGGAGGCCGGGGAGCTGTTTTTT | CSGEEEAGELFF
TRBD1 | TRBJ2-7 | 14 | TRBV4-3 | NA | TGCGCCAGCAGCCGTGGGACAGCCTCCTACGAGCAGTACTTC | CASSRGTASYEQYF
NA | TRBJ2-7 | 12 | TRBV7-6 | NA | TGTGCCAGCAGGGCAGCAGGGGACGAGCAGTACTTC | CASRAAGDEQYF
TRBD1 | TRBJ2-2 | 13 | TRBV15 | few | TGTGCCACCGGGACAGAAAACACCGGGGAGCTGTTTTTT | CATGTENTGELFF
NA | TRBJ2-2 | 15 | TRBV9 | NA | TGTGCCAGCAGCAGGGGAGGTGCTGACACCGGGGAGCTGTTTTTT | CASSRGGADTGELFF
NA | TRBJ1-2 | 18 | TRBV15 | NA | TGTGCCACCAGCCGTCGTTGGGTCGACGGAGAACCTAACTATGGCTACACCTTC | CATSRRWVDGEPNYGYTF
NA | TRBJ2-2 | 12 | TRBV29-1 | few | TGCAGCGTTGCGGGGAACACCGGGGAGCTGTTTTTT | CSVAGNTGELFF
TRBD2 | TRBJ2-2 | 18 | TRBV4-3 | NA | TGCGCCAGCAGCCAAGATCGGGGCCTAGCGGGATTCACCGGGGAGCTGTTTTTT | CASSQDRGLAGFTGELFF
TRBD2 | TRBJ2-2 | 15 | TRBV7-9 | NA | TGTGCCAGCAGCCACCCAGCGGGAGTAGCCGGGGAGCTGTTTTTT | CASSHPAGVAGELFF
TRBD1 | TRBJ2-1 | 15 | TRBV7-3 | NA | TGTGCCAGCAGCTTAATGGGACAGGGGGCGCGAGAGCAGTTCTTC | CASSLMGQGAREQFF
NA | TRBJ2-3 | 12 | TRBV29-1 | NA | TGCAGCGCCCCAAGCGGGCCAGATACGCAGTATTTT | CSAPSGPDTQYF
TRBD1 | TRBJ1-5 | 17 | TRBV4-2 | NA | TGTGCCAGCAGCCAAGACCCGTCAGGGGGCAACAATCAGCCCCAGCATTTT | CASSQDPSGGNNQPQHF
NA | TRBJ1-2 | 15 | TRBV11-1 | NA | TGTGCCAGCAGCTTATTCGACGCGGGTATGGATGGCTACACCTTC | CASSLFDAGMDGYTF
NA | TRBJ1-1 | 15 | TRBV11-3 | NA | TGTGCCAGCAGCTTAGCGACAGGTTGGAACACTGAAGCTTTCTTT | CASSLATGWNTEAFF
NA | TRBJ2-7 | 13 | TRBV12-5 | NA | TGTGCTAGTGGTTTGTCCCCCTCACTCGAGCAGTACTTC | CASGLSPSLEQYF
TRBD2 | TRBJ2-1 | 16 | TRBV7-9 | once | TGTGCCAGCAGTGATTCCGGCGGGAGGGCCCACAATGAGCAGTTCTTC | CASSDSGGRAHNEQFF
TRBD2 | TRBJ2-1 | 13 | TRBV25-1 | NA | TGTGCCAGTATCGGACTAGCGGACAATGAGCAGTTCTTC | CASIGLADNEQFF
NA | TRBJ2-2 | 12 | TRBV7-9 | NA | TGTGCCAGCAGTTCTAGCCTCGGGGAGCTGTTTTTT | CASSSSLGELFF
TRBD2 | TRBJ2-7 | 14 | TRBV6-6 | NA | TGTGCCAGCAGTTTGCTAGCGGGATTCTACGAGCAGTACTTC | CASSLLAGFYEQYF
TRBD2 | TRBJ2-1 | 17 | TRBV4-3 | once | TGCGCCAGCAGCCAAGAGTCTAGCGGGAGGGCCTACAATGAGCAGTTCTTC | CASSQESSGRAYNEQFF
NA | TRBJ2-1 | 19 | TRBV9 | NA | TGTGCCAGCAGCGTAGACAAAGGGGGGGCAGGTGGTCCGTACAATGAGCAGTTCTTC | CASSVDKGGAGGPYNEQFF
NA | TRBJ2-1 | 15 | TRBV28 | NA | TGTGCCAGCAGTCCAGAACAGGAGATAGACAATGAGCAGTTCTTC | CASSPEQEIDNEQFF
NA | TRBJ2-3 | 16 | TRBV7-2 | NA | TGTGCCAGCAGCTTAGTAGGGGCGGGGCGAACAGATACGCAGTATTTT | CASSLVGAGRTDTQYF
NA | TRBJ2-3 | 14 | TRBV7-9 | NA | TGTGCCAGCAGTTCCCAGGGAAGCACAGATACGCAGTATTTT | CASSSQGSTDTQYF
TRBD1 | TRBJ1-1 | 13 | TRBV4-3 | NA | TGCGCCAGCAGCCCGACAGGGGCGACTGAAGCTTTCTTT | CASSPTGATEAFF
NA | TRBJ1-5 | 13 | TRBV19 | NA | TGTGCCAGTAGTATACGTGGCCCTCAGCCCCAGCATTTT | CASSIRGPQPQHF
TRBD2 | TRBJ2-4 | 17 | TRBV15 | NA | TGTGCCACCTCAACGGGAGGGATTTCGCCTATTAAAAACATTCAGTACTTC | CATSTGGISPIKNIQYF
NA | TRBJ2-1 | 17 | TRBV7-8 | NA | TGTGCCAGCAGCTTATGGGCTCTACCGAGGGTGGGCAATGAGCAGTTCTTC | CASSLWALPRVGNEQFF
TRBD2 | TRBJ2-7 | 15 | TRBV15 | NA | TGTGCCACCAGCAGTTCTAGCGGGGGCCCCTACGAGCAGTACTTC | CATSSSSGGPYEQYF
NA | TRBJ2-7 | 18 | TRBV7-9 | NA | TGTGCCAGCAGCCCGGTACAGGGCAGTCTAGCTTTTGTCTACGAGCAGTACTTC | CASSPVQGSLAFVYEQYF
TRBD2 | TRBJ2-1 | 16 | TRBV6-4 | few | TGTGCCAGCAGTGAGACTAGCGGGAGGGCCGCGGATGAGCAGTTCTTC | CASSETSGRAADEQFF
NA | TRBJ1-1 | 16 | TRBV5-8 | NA | TGTGCCAGCAGCCGGGGGTGGGGAGGGTCGGGGACTGAAGCTTTCTTT | CASSRGWGGSGTEAFF
TRBD1 | TRBJ2-1 | 15 | TRBV9 | NA | TGTGCCAGCAGCGTACAGGGGGAGTCCTACAATGAGCAGTTCTTC | CASSVQGESYNEQFF
NA | TRBJ2-5 | 15 | TRBV30 | NA | TGTGCCTGGACGGGGGTGGGAGGGACACAAGAGACCCAGTACTTC | CAWTGVGGTQETQYF